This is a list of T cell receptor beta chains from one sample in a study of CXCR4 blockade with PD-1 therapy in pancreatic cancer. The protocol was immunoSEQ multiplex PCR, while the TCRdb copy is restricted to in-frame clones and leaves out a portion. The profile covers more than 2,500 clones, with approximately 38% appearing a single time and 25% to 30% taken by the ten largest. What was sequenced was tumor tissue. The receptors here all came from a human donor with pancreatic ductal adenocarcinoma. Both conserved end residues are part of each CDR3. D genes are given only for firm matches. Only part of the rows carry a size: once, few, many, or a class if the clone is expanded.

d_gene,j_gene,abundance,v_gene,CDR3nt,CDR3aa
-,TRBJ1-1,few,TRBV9,TGTGCCAGCAGCGTAGCGGCGGTAAACACTGAAGCTTTCTTT,CASSVAAVNTEAFF
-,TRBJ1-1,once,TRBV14,TGTGCCAGCAGCCCTCCTGGGCCGTCCATGAACACTGAAGCTTTCTTT,CASSPPGPSMNTEAFF
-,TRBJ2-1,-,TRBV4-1,TGCGCCAGCAGCCAAGATGCTATCAGGGGTGAGCAGTTCTTC,CASSQDAIRGEQFF
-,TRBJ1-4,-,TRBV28,TGTGCCAGCAGTTACGGTCAGGGTAACGAAAAACTGTTTTTT,CASSYGQGNEKLFF
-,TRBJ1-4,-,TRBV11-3,TGTGCCAGCAGACACCCGCGGACCGGGTCGGGGAGTGAAAAACTGTTTTTT,CASRHPRTGSGSEKLFF
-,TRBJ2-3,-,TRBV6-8,TGTGCCAGCAGTCTCCGGGACCCCACAGATACGCAGTATTTT,CASSLRDPTDTQYF
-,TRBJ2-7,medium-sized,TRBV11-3,TGTGCCAGCAGCAACATGGGGGGAAGTTCCGAGCAGTACTTC,CASSNMGGSSEQYF
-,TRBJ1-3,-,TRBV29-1,TGCAGCGGGGCTGCCACGTCTGGAAACACCATATATTTT,CSGAATSGNTIYF
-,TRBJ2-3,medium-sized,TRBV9,TGTGCCAGCAGCGTAGGTAATCTCGGGGGATATAGGACAGATACGCAGTATTTT,CASSVGNLGGYRTDTQYF
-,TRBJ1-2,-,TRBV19,TGTGCCAGTAGTATTGACAGCCCGTGGGATGGCTACACCTTC,CASSIDSPWDGYTF
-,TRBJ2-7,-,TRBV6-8,TGTGCCAGCAGTTACAACCCTACCCACTACGAGCAGTACTTC,CASSYNPTHYEQYF
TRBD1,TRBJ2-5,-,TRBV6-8,TGTGCCAGCACTCGGGACAGGATGGAGACCCAGTACTTC,CASTRDRMETQYF
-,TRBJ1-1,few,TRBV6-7,TGTGCCAGCAGGGTTTGGGGTACGGTGAACACTGAAGCTTTCTTT,CASRVWGTVNTEAFF
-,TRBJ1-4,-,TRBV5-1,TGCGCCAGCAGCACAGACTCAACTAATGAAAAACTGTTTTTT,CASSTDSTNEKLFF
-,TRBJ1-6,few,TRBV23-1,TGCGCCAGCAGCCAAGGCTGGGAGGATTCACCCCTCCACTTT,CASSQGWEDSPLHF
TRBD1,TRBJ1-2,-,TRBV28,TGTGCCAGCAGTTGGGACAGGGGATATGGCTACACCTTC,CASSWDRGYGYTF
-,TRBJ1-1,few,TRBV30,TGTGCCTGGAGGGGGGTGAACACTGAAGCTTTCTTT,CAWRGVNTEAFF
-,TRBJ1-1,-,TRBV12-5,TGTGCCAACAGTCCAGAGACAGGGAACACTGAAGCTTTCTTT,CANSPETGNTEAFF
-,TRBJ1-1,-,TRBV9,TGTGCCAGCAGTGAGCGGACAATTCTTGAAGCTTTCTTT,CASSERTILEAFF
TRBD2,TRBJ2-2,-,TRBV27,TGTGCCAGCAGTTTGGGACTAGCGGGAAAGTCGACCGGGGAGCTGTTTTTT,CASSLGLAGKSTGELFF
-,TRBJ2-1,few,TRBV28,TGTGCCAGCAGTTTTTGGGGCAATGAGCAGTTCTTC,CASSFWGNEQFF
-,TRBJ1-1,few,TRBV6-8,TGTGCCAATTCCGCCGGGAACACTGAAGCTTTCTTT,CANSAGNTEAFF
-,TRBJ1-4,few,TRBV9,TGTGCCAGCAGCGTCTCCGCAACTAATGAAAAACTGTTTTTT,CASSVSATNEKLFF
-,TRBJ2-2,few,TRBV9,TGTGCCAGCAGCGTAGCGGGGGCAGTCGGGGAGCTGTTTTTT,CASSVAGAVGELFF
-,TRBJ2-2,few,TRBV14,TGTGCCAGCAGCCAAGATACCTGGGAGCTGTTTTTT,CASSQDTWELFF
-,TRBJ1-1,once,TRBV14,TGTGCCAGCAGCCCGAAGGGTTACACTGAAGCTTTCTTT,CASSPKGYTEAFF
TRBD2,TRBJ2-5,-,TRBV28,TGTGCCAGCAGTTTAGCACTAGCGGGGGGCCCGCAGTACTTC,CASSLALAGGPQYF
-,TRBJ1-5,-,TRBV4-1,TGCGCCAGCAGCCAAGAAGCACGGGGTGACGGCAATCAGCCCCAGCATTTT,CASSQEARGDGNQPQHF
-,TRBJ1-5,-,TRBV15,TGTGCCACCAGCAGAGATCGAAGCCTCAATCAGCCCCAGCATTTT,CATSRDRSLNQPQHF
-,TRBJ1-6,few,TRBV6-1,TGTGCCAGCAGTGAAGTCTTTAATTCACCCCTCCACTTT,CASSEVFNSPLHF
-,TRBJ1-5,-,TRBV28,TGTGCCAGCAGTTCCCCGAGGGATCAGCAGCCCCAGCATTTT,CASSSPRDQQPQHF
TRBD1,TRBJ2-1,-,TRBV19,TGTGCCAGTAGTACCCGACAGGGGGATGAGCAGTTCTTC,CASSTRQGDEQFF
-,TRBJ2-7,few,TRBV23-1,TGCGCCAGCAGCCAAGATACAGTCTCCTACGAGCAGTACTTC,CASSQDTVSYEQYF
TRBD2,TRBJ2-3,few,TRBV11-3,TGTGCCAGCAGCTTCATAGCGGGGGGGACAGATACGCAGTATTTT,CASSFIAGGTDTQYF
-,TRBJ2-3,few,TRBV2,TGTGCCAGCAGCCCCCCTAACGGGGGCGATACACAGTATTTT,CASSPPNGGDTQYF
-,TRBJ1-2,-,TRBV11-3,TGTGCCAGCAGCTTAGGCCCGGGGTACTATGGCTACACCTTC,CASSLGPGYYGYTF
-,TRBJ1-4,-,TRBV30,TGTGCCTGGAGTGCCACGAACCTTCAGGGGGAAAAACTGTTTTTT,CAWSATNLQGEKLFF
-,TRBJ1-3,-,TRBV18,TGTGCCAGCTCACGCAGCGAGAACTCTGGAAACACCATATATTTT,CASSRSENSGNTIYF
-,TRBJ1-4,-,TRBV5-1,TGCGCCAGCAGCGAGACGGGGGGATCGGAAAAACTGTTTTTT,CASSETGGSEKLFF
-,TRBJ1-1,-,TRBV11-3,TGTGCCAGCAGCTCGAGGATCGGGAACACTGAAGCTTTCTTT,CASSSRIGNTEAFF
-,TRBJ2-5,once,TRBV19,TGTGCCAGTAGTGGGGGGTCCGGCGGGGAGACCCAGTACTTC,CASSGGSGGETQYF
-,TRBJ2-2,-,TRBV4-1,TGCGCCAGCAGCCAAGACCTCGCCGGGGAGCTGTTTTTT,CASSQDLAGELFF
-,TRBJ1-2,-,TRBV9,TGTGCCAGTGAAGGGGACGTTAACTATGGCTACACCTTC,CASEGDVNYGYTF
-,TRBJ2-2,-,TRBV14,TGTGCCAGCAGCCAAGGACAGGTTTTCTATCACACCGGGGAGCTGTTTTTT,CASSQGQVFYHTGELFF
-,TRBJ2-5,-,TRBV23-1,TGCGCCAGCAGCCAAGATTGGAAGCTAGCCGGGGAGACCCAGTACTTC,CASSQDWKLAGETQYF
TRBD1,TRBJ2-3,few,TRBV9,TGTGCCAGCAGCATTGGGACAGTAGTAGATACGCAGTATTTT,CASSIGTVVDTQYF
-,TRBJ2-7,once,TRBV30,TGTGCCTGGAGCGGAGGGGGGCCCGAGCAGTACTTC,CAWSGGGPEQYF
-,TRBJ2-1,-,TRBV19,TGTGCCAGTAGTATAGTGATAGGGATCAATGAGCAGTTCTTC,CASSIVIGINEQFF
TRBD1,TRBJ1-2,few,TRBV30,TGTGCCTGGCAAATACCGGGACAGGGGGCGGGTGGCTACACCTTC,CAWQIPGQGAGGYTF
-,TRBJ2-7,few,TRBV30,TGTGCCCTTGCAAGAATGGAGGTCTGGGGGAGATATCAATTC,CALARMEVWGRYQF
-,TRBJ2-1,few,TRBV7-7,TGTGCCAGCAGCCGCGGGGGCGCGCGCAATGAGCAGTTCTTC,CASSRGGARNEQFF
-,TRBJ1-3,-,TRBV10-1,TGCGCCAGCAGTGAGTCACCCCGGGGGGCCGGAAACACCATATATTTT,CASSESPRGAGNTIYF
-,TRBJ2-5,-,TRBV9,TGTGCCAGCAGCGTAGATGGGGTAGAGACCCAGTACTTC,CASSVDGVETQYF
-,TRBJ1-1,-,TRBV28,TGTGCCAGCGGAATAAGCAGAACTGAAGCTTTCTTT,CASGISRTEAFF
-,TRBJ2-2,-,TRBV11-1,TGTGCCAGCAAGGAGGGGACCCACACCGGGGAGCTGTTTTTT,CASKEGTHTGELFF
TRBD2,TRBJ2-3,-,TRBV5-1,TGCGCCAGCAGCCAATTAACGGGACTAGCGGGTATAGTGGGGGGCACAGATACGCAGTATTTT,CASSQLTGLAGIVGGTDTQYF
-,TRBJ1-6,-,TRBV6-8,TGTGCCAGCAGCCGACAGAATAATAATTCACCCCTCCACTTT,CASSRQNNNSPLHF
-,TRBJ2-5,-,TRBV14,TGTGCCAGCAGCCAAGACATATGGCAAGAGACCCAGTACTTC,CASSQDIWQETQYF
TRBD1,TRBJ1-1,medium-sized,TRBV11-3,TGTGCCAGCAGCTTAGGACAGGGGGACACTGAAGCTTTCTTT,CASSLGQGDTEAFF